The entry that follows covers one T cell receptor (beta chain) sequence. This clone's antigen is unknown. Base qualities were left out, and no much larger clone turns up one base away. Receptor amplification or capture employed the immunoSEQ multiplex PCR assay. TCRdb obtained this table from immuneACCESS and retained in-frame rearrangements with V and J assigned. These tables miss some clones; where compared with another copy, unresolved V genes account for less than half of the shortfall, and the remainder is unexplained. Within this sample are around 21,000 clones, with about 88% of them counted one time only. Around 20% of the sample is taken by the ten largest. CDR1 and CDR2 are read off the germline V gene as MNHEY and SVGAGI. V and J lose 3 bases and 1 base, and a span of 7 bases separates them. CDR3 length: 13 amino acids, cysteine to phenylalanine. Just CDR3 DNA is preserved here, 39 bases in frame from base 1.

The entry originates in a study of T cell changes during pregnancy in multiple sclerosis (dated by TCRdb to the late 2010s). About the investigation overall: Changes in the T cell repertoire over the course of pregnancy were examined in this study in women with multiple sclerosis.

The sequencing here drew on CD8+ T cells from peripheral blood mononuclear cells, taken after pregnancy. The origin of this receptor is a female donor in good health, enrolled as a control in a pregnancy study. The chain couples TRBV6-5 to TRBJ2-7, with a weak D call of TRBD1 (5 bases match). The DNA sequence is TGTGCCAGCAGTTATAGACAGTCCTACGAGCAGTACTTC. Protein translation: CASSYRQSYEQYF.